These 27 T cell receptor beta chains were all obtained from the same sample, sequenced in a study of cytomegalovirus exposure and HLA in healthy donors. PCR amplification relied on 60 Vbeta primers (plus 13 Jbeta primers). Profiling relied on immunoSEQ multiplex PCR, and the TCRdb table lists in-frame clones only, not all of them. The table records some 240,000 clones, 80% to 95% of them present only once. The sample consisted of PBMCs. These receptors came from a girl aged 2 to 9 in good health and CMV-seronegative.

The V call is TRBV19, the J call TRBJ2-1, with 10 bases fitting TRBD2. Germline V gene lookup returns CDR1 LNHDA and CDR2 SQIVND (reference sequence). The CDR3 is 15 amino acids. Trimming at V came to 0 bases and at J to 8 bases, leaving 4 bases not matched to a gene. CDR3 loop: CASSIDGTSVDEQFF. The CDR3 DNA sequence: TGTGCCAGTAGTATAGATGGGACTAGCGTAGATGAGCAGTTCTTC.

The gene calls are TRBV15 and TRBJ2-7, with 7 nucleotides matching TRBD2. Germline V CDR1 and CDR2: LNHNV, YYDKDF (reference sequence). J was trimmed by 2 bases and V by 1 base; bases with no gene match: 2. This CDR3 is 14 amino acids long. The CDR3 region has the DNA TGTGCCACCAGCAGAGGGGAGGGGACCTACGAGCAGTACTTC. It is translated as CATSRGEGTYEQYF. The full variable domain, its missing parts supplied by reference TRBV15 and TRBJ2-7, is DAMVIQNPRYQVTQFGKPVTLSCSQTLNHNVMYWYQQKSSQAPKLLFHYYDKDFNNEADTPDNFQSRRPNTSFCFLDIRSPGLGDTAMYLCATSRGEGTYEQYFGPGTRLTVT.

J is TRBJ2-3 and V is TRBV27; D possibly corresponds to TRBD1 (6 bases). There are 16 residues in the CDR3. Germline lookup yields CDR1 MNHEY and CDR2 SMNVEV (reference sequence). V was trimmed by 3 bases and J by 3 bases, leaving 16 bases between them. The CDR3 DNA is TGTGCCAGCAGTTTCATGTGGCAGGGGCGGACAGATACGCAGTATTTT. Protein sequence: CASSFMWQGRTDTQYF.

V gene TRBV5-8 combines with J gene TRBJ1-4, with D possibly being TRBD1 (5 bases). Trimming took 4 bases from V and 1 from J, leaving 17 bases between them. The CDR3 loop spans 17 amino acids. From germline, CDR1 is SGHTS and CDR2 YDEGEE. The CDR3 protein is CASSLGAGVGTNEKLFF. DNA of the CDR3: TGTGCCAGCAGCCTAGGGGCGGGGGTCGGAACTAATGAAAAACTGTTTTTT.

The V and J genes are TRBV5-1 and TRBJ1-3; 7 bases are a match to TRBD1. The CDR3 totals 14 residues. CDR1 and CDR2 from the germline V gene are SGHRS and YFSETQ. V dropped 4 bases and J dropped 4; count of bases not matched to a gene: 5. The CDR3 DNA reads as TGCGCCAGCAGCGGGGGACAGCGCGGAAACACCATATATTTT. This translates into CASSGGQRGNTIYF.

V is TRBV19 and J is TRBJ1-2, with 7 bases identical to TRBD1. The CDR3 has 15 residues. The ends lost 5 bases at V and 4 bases at J; junction bases unmatched: 10. Germline values: CDR1 LNHDA, CDR2 SQIVND (reference sequence). CDR3 sequence reads: CASSLPQGSAYGYTF. The CDR3 DNA reads TGTGCCAGTAGTTTACCACAGGGGTCGGCCTATGGCTACACCTTC.

The chain carries TRBV28 and TRBJ2-7; the D gene is possibly TRBD1 (7 bases). The length of the CDR3 is 15 residues. The V end lost 6 bases, the J end lost 3 bases, and 18 bases lay between the germline ends. Germline-derived CDR1 and CDR2 are MDHEN and SYDVKM. CDR3 in DNA: TGTGCCAGCAGAAAAGCGGGCGCAGGGGGCTACGAGCAGTACTTC. Translation: CASRKAGAGGYEQYF.

CDR3 amino acids: CASSPRGGLRYFEPQHF. CDR3 nucleotide sequence: TGTGCCAGTAGTCCCCGTGGGGGACTTCGATATTTCGAGCCCCAGCATTTT. The rearrangement joins TRBV19 to TRBJ1-5, with D possibly TRBD1 on 5 matching bases. The CDR3 spans 17 residues. The ends were cut back, 5 bases at V and 8 bases at J, with 25 bases in the middle. Germline assignment: CDR1 LNHDA and CDR2 SQIVND (reference sequence).

This clone was found once. The chain employs TRBV27 and TRBJ2-2; 8 bases fit TRBD1. Germline loops: CDR1 MNHEY, CDR2 SMNVEV (reference sequence). The V gene end was trimmed by 2 bases and the J gene end by 3 bases; junction bases not matched to a gene: 5. CDR3 length: 16 residues. The CDR3 DNA sequence: TGTGCCAGCAGTTTACCAGGGGGCGACGACACCGGGGAGCTGTTTTTT. The encoded protein is CASSLPGGDDTGELFF.

The V and J genes are TRBV6-5 and TRBJ1-3; no definite D call. CDR1 and CDR2 from the germline V gene are MNHEY and SVGAGI. Trimming took 6 bases from V and 0 from J, leaving 9 bases between them. There are 14 residues in the CDR3. CDR3 region: CASRPGGSGNTIYF. CDR3 nucleotide sequence: TGTGCCAGCAGGCCAGGTGGCTCTGGAAACACCATATATTTT.

The chain recombines TRBV2 with TRBJ1-1, with D unclear. Germline V CDR1 and CDR2: SNHLY, FYNNEI. The V gene lost 6 bases and the J gene lost 7 bases, with 12 bases spanning the gap. The CDR3 runs to 12 residues. CDR3 bases: TGTGCCAGCAGCCCCCCCATCAGTGAAGCTTTCTTT. Protein: CASSPPISEAFF.

The J gene is TRBJ1-2, the V gene TRBV6-4; 8 bases are shared with TRBD1. There are 14 residues in the CDR3. J was trimmed by 4 bases and V by 8 bases; bases with no gene match: 9. Germline V gives CDR1 MRHNA, CDR2 SNTAGT. The DNA of the CDR3 is TGTGCCAGCCGGACAGGGCGGACCTCCTATGGCTACACCTTC. Translation: CASRTGRTSYGYTF.

The rearrangement uses TRBV6-5 and TRBJ2-7; the D gene is possibly TRBD1 (5 bases). This CDR3 contains 12 residues. With 9 bases removed from V and 12 bases from J, the gap between germline ends came to 21 bases. Germline assignment: CDR1 MNHEY and CDR2 SVGAGI. The CDR3 coding sequence is TGTGCCAGTACCTTGGGGCAGGGCTTTCGGTACTTC. Its protein product is CASTLGQGFRYF.

The chain couples TRBV27 to TRBJ2-1; 9 bases match TRBD1. Losses at the gene ends were 10 bases for V and 4 bases for J; bases not matched to a gene: 8. The germline CDR1 and CDR2 sequences are MNHEY and SMNVEV (reference sequence). The CDR3 totals 14 residues. The CDR3 DNA is TGTGCCATTCGAGGGACAGGGATTTACAATGAGCAGTTCTTC. As protein: CAIRGTGIYNEQFF.

The CDR3 DNA reads as TGCAGCGTCCCGGTTAGCGGGCCGTACAATGAGCAGTTCTTC. Protein sequence: CSVPVSGPYNEQFF. This chain connects TRBV29-1 to TRBJ2-1; TRBD2 aligns across 7 bases. The germline gives CDR1 SQVTM, CDR2 ANQGSEA. CDR3 length: 14 amino acids. The trim removed 6 bases at V and 4 bases at J, leaving 9 bases unmatched.

This chain uses TRBV9 with TRBJ2-7; a weak D match, TRBD1 (6 bases). Trimming left V 2 bases short and J 6 bases short, with 12 bases between. Germline V lookup: CDR1 SGDLS, CDR2 YYNGEE. This CDR3 spans 13 amino acids. Here the CDR3 DNA reads TGTGCCAGCAGCGTGGGTACAGGGATCGAGCAGTACTTC. Protein product: CASSVGTGIEQYF.

This chain links TRBV15 with TRBJ2-2; D might be TRBD2 (7 bases). CDR3 length: 15 residues. Per the germline V gene, CDR1 is LNHNV and CDR2 is YYDKDF (reference sequence). Trimming took 8 bases from V and 5 from J, leaving 18 bases between them. The CDR3 loop reads CATSKTRGGTGELFF. CDR3 DNA: TGTGCCACCTCTAAGACTAGGGGGGGGACCGGGGAGCTGTTTTTT.

This clone has only one observation. The V call is TRBV5-1, the J call TRBJ1-2; D unclear. Germline V CDR1 and CDR2: SGHRS, YFSETQ. This CDR3 is built from 15 residues. V was cut by 4 bases and J by 9 bases, with 22 bases left in between. DNA for the CDR3: TGCGCCAGCAGCCCGAACCGTATCCAGGTGGAAAGCTACACCTTC. This gives the protein CASSPNRIQVESYTF.

The V and J genes are TRBV2 and TRBJ2-5; D might be TRBD1 (5 bases). The CDR3 is made up of 15 amino acids. Per the germline V gene, CDR1 is SNHLY and CDR2 is FYNNEI. The ends were cut back, 2 bases at V and 4 bases at J, with 14 bases in the middle. The DNA for the CDR3 is TGTGCCAGCAGTGAATGGCAGGGAACGAGAGAGACCCAGTACTTC. It translates to CASSEWQGTRETQYF.

Only a few counts were recorded for this clone. The V gene is TRBV7-9, the J gene TRBJ1-1; D is possibly TRBD1 (6 bases). The CDR3 has 16 amino acids. Trimming cost V 0 bases and J 7 bases, with 18 bases left between them. Looked up from germline, CDR1 is SEHNR and CDR2 is FQNEAQ (reference sequence). The DNA for the CDR3 is TGTGCCAGCAGCTTAGCGCCGACAGGAGGAGAGGATGAAGCTTTCTTT. Protein sequence: CASSLAPTGGEDEAFF.

This sequence joins TRBV7-6 and TRBJ1-2; D possibly corresponds to TRBD1 (5 bases). Germline CDR1 SGHVS, CDR2 FNYEAQ. V was shortened by 1 base and J by 4 bases, with 13 bases between the two germline ends. CDR3 size: 15 residues. CDR3 amino acids: CASSLGGTGAYGYTF. The CDR3 DNA follows: TGTGCCAGCAGCTTAGGGGGCACGGGTGCCTATGGCTACACCTTC.

Written as DNA, the CDR3 is TGCGCCAGCAGCCAGGGGACAGGGTGGGCGTCCAATGAGCAGTTCTTC. It encodes CASSQGTGWASNEQFF. V is TRBV4-1 and J is TRBJ2-1; TRBD1 agrees at 9 bases. CDR1 MGHRA and CDR2 YSYEKL come from the germline V gene. The length of the CDR3 is 16 residues. Trimming at V came to 3 bases and at J to 6 bases, leaving 9 bases not matched to a gene.

The chain has TRBV15 and TRBJ2-7; 10 nucleotides match TRBD1. V shed 5 bases, J shed 3 bases, and the junction held 10 bases outside the gene matches. Germline V gene lookup returns CDR1 LNHNV and CDR2 YYDKDF (reference sequence). The CDR3 extends over 16 amino acids. This CDR3 reads CATSQTTGGYYYEQYF. CDR3 DNA: TGTGCCACCAGCCAAACGACAGGGGGCTACTACTACGAGCAGTACTTC.

The V and J genes are TRBV25-1 and TRBJ2-7; D may be TRBD1 (5 bases). The germline V gene encodes CDR1 MGHDK and CDR2 SYGVNS. CDR3 size: 11 residues. The germline V and J ends were trimmed by 6 bases and 6 bases, with 9 bases remaining between them. The CDR3 DNA is TGTGCCAGCAGCGACCAGGGCGAGCAGTACTTC. Residues: CASSDQGEQYF.

The chain carries TRBV7-9 and TRBJ2-1, with 10 bases identical to TRBD1. V was pared by 3 bases and J by 6 bases, with 5 bases of the junction left unmatched. This CDR3 has 15 amino acids. CDR1 SEHNR and CDR2 FQNEAQ come from the germline V gene (reference sequence). The CDR3 DNA follows: TGTGCCAGCAGCTTTATGCGGGACAGGGGCAATGAGCAGTTCTTC. It codes for CASSFMRDRGNEQFF.

This rearrangement joins TRBV28 to TRBJ2-1, with 13 positions matching TRBD2. The CDR3 is made up of 19 amino acids. With 10 bases clipped from V and 0 bases from J, the junction kept 15 bases outside the gene matches. Germline V gene lookup returns CDR1 MDHEN and CDR2 SYDVKM. CDR3 loop: CAIQITSGRAPRSYNEQFF. The CDR3 region has the DNA TGTGCCATCCAGATTACTAGCGGGAGGGCCCCCCGCTCCTACAATGAGCAGTTCTTC.

V and J are TRBV5-5 and TRBJ2-3, with a possible D match to TRBD1 (5 bases). The CDR3 runs 13 residues. V lost 0 bases, J lost 3 bases, and 5 bases lay in between. From germline, CDR1 is SGHKS and CDR2 YYEKEE (reference sequence). The CDR3 region has the DNA TGTGCCAGCAGCTTGGCAGGGACAGATACGCAGTATTTT. Amino acid sequence: CASSLAGTDTQYF.